These 22 T cell receptor beta chains came from one sample sequenced in a study of regulatory T cells in long-lasting Graves disease. Assembly of TCR beta libraries relied on iRepertoire HTBI primers together with Arm-PCR of CDR3 regions. TCRdb ran MiXCR on the multiplex PCR reads and lists one entry per CDR3 protein. Counted here are 300,000 to 450,000 distinct CDR3 sequences, around 15% occurring once; the ten biggest clones make up 22%. Time point here: newly diagnosed GD, antithyroid drugs for less than 3 months. PBMC-extracted RNA yielded the TCR library. Sequences were derived from peripheral blood mononuclear cells (PBMCs), sampled at new diagnosis, from a patient treated with antithyroid drugs. These receptors were collected from a female donor with Graves disease.

V is TRBV7-9 and J is TRBJ2-5; 7 bases fit TRBD1. The V and J ends lost 1 base and 2 bases, in that order; junction bases with no gene match: 10. CDR3 length: 17 residues. Germline V lookup: CDR1 SEHNR, CDR2 FQNEAQ (reference sequence). The CDR3 coding sequence is TGTGCCAGCAGCTTAGAAATAGGGGGCGCGTTTCAAGAGACCCAGTACTTC. Translated, it gives CASSLEIGGAFQETQYF.

This clonotype has at least ten counts. The chain combines TRBV27 with TRBJ2-1, with D uncertain. From germline, CDR1 is MNHEY and CDR2 SMNVEV (reference sequence). The CDR3 loop spans 13 amino acids. The germline V and J ends were trimmed by 3 bases and 7 bases, with 10 bases remaining between them. CDR3 DNA sequence: TGTGCCAGCAGTTTTTCCCATGGGAATGAGCAGTTCTTC. Its protein product is CASSFSHGNEQFF.

This clonotype has ten or more counts. The genes are TRBV29-1 and TRBJ2-7; D possibly matches TRBD1 or TRBD2 (6 bases each). The CDR3 spans 12 residues. V gave up 7 bases and J gave up 5 bases, with 15 bases separating them. The germline gives CDR1 SQVTM, CDR2 ANQGSEA. CDR3 sequence: CSAYTGRNEQYF. For the CDR3, the DNA is TGCAGCGCATATACAGGGAGGAACGAGCAGTACTTC.

The chain carries TRBV7-3 and TRBJ2-3; 9 bases agree with TRBD1. Germline V gene sequence: CDR1 SGHTA, CDR2 FQGTGA. This CDR3 comprises 14 residues. V lost 2 bases, J lost 9 bases, and 6 bases stayed unmatched. This CDR3 is CASSLGTGMDTQYF. Written as DNA, the CDR3 is TGTGCCAGCAGCTTAGGGACAGGGATGGACACGCAGTATTTT.

This clonotype was found many times. The J gene is TRBJ1-5, the V gene TRBV20-1; 10 bases fit TRBD1. CDR1 and CDR2 (germline): DFQATT, SNEGSKA (reference sequence). V lost 3 bases to trimming and J lost 5 bases; unmatched junction nucleotides: 7. The CDR3 runs 15 residues. The CDR3 loop is CSARVPGQGHQPQHF. DNA of the CDR3: TGCAGTGCTAGGGTTCCGGGACAGGGGCATCAGCCCCAGCATTTT.

This clonotype came up many times. The chain uses TRBV20-1 and TRBJ2-1; D is tentatively TRBD1 or TRBD2 (5 bases each). The CDR3 runs 16 residues. In germline, CDR1 is DFQATT, CDR2 SNEGSKA (reference sequence). V lost 6 bases and J lost 1, with 19 bases in between. CDR3 nucleotides: TGCAGTGCCGAGAGGGGAATGAGTGTGTCCTACAATGAGCAGTTCTTC. Protein sequence: CSAERGMSVSYNEQFF.

This chain joins TRBV6-1 and TRBJ1-2, with TRBD1 matching 11 bases. This CDR3 contains 18 residues. The junction had 11 bases not matched to a gene; V was cut back by 1 base and J by 4 bases. Per the germline V gene, CDR1 is MNHNS and CDR2 is SASEGT. The CDR3 loop reads CASSEVWSGQGASYGYTF. The CDR3 DNA follows: TGTGCCAGCAGTGAAGTTTGGAGCGGACAGGGGGCCAGCTATGGCTACACCTTC.

This clonotype was detected many times. This chain connects TRBV7-7 to TRBJ2-1; D might be TRBD1 (7 bases). The ends were cut back, 5 bases at V and 8 bases at J, with 13 bases in the middle. The CDR3 is 13 amino acids. CDR1 SSHAT and CDR2 FNYEAQ come from the germline V gene (reference sequence). The CDR3 region has the DNA TGTGCCAGCAGCATTGACAGGGAGGATGAGCAGTTCTTC. It codes for CASSIDREDEQFF.

In this sample, this clonotype turned up many times. This chain connects TRBV27 to TRBJ2-7; D may be TRBD2 (7 bases). The CDR3 spans 14 residues. Germline V gives CDR1 MNHEY, CDR2 SMNVEV (reference sequence). Trimming took off 9 bases at V and 0 bases at J, with 15 bases between the two ends. Here the CDR3 reads CASKGGGISYEQYF. The CDR3 nucleotides read TGTGCCAGTAAAGGGGGAGGGATCTCCTACGAGCAGTACTTC.

At least ten counts were recorded for this clonotype. V and J are TRBV7-7 and TRBJ2-2; 7 bases are a match to TRBD1. Germline V CDR1 and CDR2: SSHAT, FNYEAQ (reference sequence). V gave up 8 bases and J gave up 8 bases; unmatched junction bases: 5. This CDR3 comprises 12 residues. CDR3 protein: CASGDSWGELFF. The DNA of the CDR3 is TGTGCCAGCGGGGACAGCTGGGGGGAGCTGTTTTTT. Supplemented by reference TRBV7-7 and TRBJ2-2, the full variable domain reads GAGVSQSPRYKVTKRGQDVTLRCDPISSHATLYWYQQALGQGPEFLTYFNYEAQPDKSGLPSDRFSAERPEGSISTLTIQRTEQRDSAMYRCASGDSWGELFFGEGSRLTVL.

In its sample, this clonotype was seen many times. The chain uses TRBV7-9 and TRBJ1-1; no reliable D call. Looked up from germline, CDR1 is SEHNR and CDR2 is FQNEAQ (reference sequence). V shed 5 bases and J shed 4 bases, with 11 bases lying between them. The CDR3 sequence is 13 residues long. The CDR3 bases are TGTGCCAGCAGCGCCCGCGAGGGCACTGAAGCTTTCTTT. Residues: CASSAREGTEAFF.

This clonotype was found many times. The rearrangement links TRBV11-2 to TRBJ2-3, with 9 bases lining up with TRBD2. The germline gives CDR1 SGHAT, CDR2 FQNNGV. This CDR3 region has 12 residues. Trimming removed 6 bases from V and 9 bases from J; junction bases left unmatched: 4. CDR3 region: CASSPSGGTQYF. The CDR3 DNA reads TGTGCCAGCAGTCCAAGCGGGGGGACGCAGTATTTT. Combining the CDR3 with reference TRBV11-2 and TRBJ2-3 gives the whole variable domain EAGVAQSPRYKIIEKRQSVAFWCNPISGHATLYWYQQILGQGPKLLIQFQNNGVVDDSQLPKDRFSAERLKGVDSTLKIQPAKLEDSAVYLCASSPSGGTQYFGPGTRLTVL.

This clonotype was detected only a few times. J is TRBJ1-3 and V is TRBV5-5; D gene unclear. The CDR3 has 16 amino acids. Per germline, CDR1 SGHKS and CDR2 YYEKEE (reference sequence). V lost 4 bases and J 0 bases, leaving 14 bases between the germline ends. This CDR3 reads CASSPVATSSGNTIYF. CDR3 DNA sequence: TGTGCCAGCAGCCCCGTCGCGACAAGCTCTGGAAACACCATATATTTT. The full variable domain, with the rest looked up from reference TRBV5-5 and TRBJ1-3, is DAGVTQSPTHLIKTRGQQVTLRCSPISGHKSVSWYQQVLGQGPQFIFQYYEKEERGRGNFPDRFSARQFPNYSSELNVNALLLGDSALYLCASSPVATSSGNTIYFGEGSWLTVV.

The V and J genes are TRBV11-2 and TRBJ2-2, with D possibly called TRBD1 or TRBD2 (8 bases each). Deletions cut 5 bases from V and 1 base from J, with 23 bases between. CDR3 length: 19 residues. Germline CDR1 is SGHAT and CDR2 is FQNNGV. The CDR3 DNA is TGTGCCAGCAGCATTACTATAATTAGCGGGACAGGGAACACCGGGGAGCTGTTTTTT. This codes for CASSITIISGTGNTGELFF.

This clonotype was seen many times. This chain links TRBV5-5 with TRBJ1-3, with 8 bases that match TRBD1. V gave up 0 bases and J gave up 4 bases; unmatched junction bases: 15. This CDR3 has 19 residues. Germline CDR1 is SGHKS and CDR2 is YYEKEE (reference sequence). CDR3 region: CASSLEVWTGIASGNTIYF. In DNA form, the CDR3 reads TGTGCCAGCAGCTTGGAGGTTTGGACAGGGATAGCTTCCGGAAACACCATATATTTT.

This clonotype was observed many times. The chain joins TRBV7-9 to TRBJ2-6, with D uncertain. With 4 bases removed from V and 0 bases from J, the gap between germline ends came to 4 bases. Germline-derived CDR1 and CDR2 are SEHNR and FQNEAQ (reference sequence). The CDR3 has 14 residues. The CDR3 bases are TGTGCCAGCAGCTACAACTCTGGGGCCAACGTCCTGACTTTC. Its protein is CASSYNSGANVLTF.

The sample holds many counts of this clonotype. The CDR3 sequence is CAWSRQRNTEAFF. CDR3 nucleotides: TGTGCCTGGTCGCGGCAAAGGAACACTGAAGCTTTCTTT. The V gene is TRBV30, the J gene TRBJ1-1, with D hard to call. The CDR3 sequence is 13 residues long. Germline loops: CDR1 GTSNPN, CDR2 SVGIG (reference sequence). Between the trimmed V and J ends, which lost 5 bases and 1 base, there was a span of 11 bases.

This clonotype came up a few times. The chain combines TRBV6-2 or TRBV6-3 with TRBJ2-1, with 7 positions matching TRBD2. This CDR3 is 13 amino acids long. V gave up 6 bases and J gave up 7 bases; unmatched junction bases: 6. Germline V CDR1 and CDR2: MNHEY, SVGEGT. CDR3 nucleotide sequence: TGTGCCAGCAGCATAGCGGGCATGAATGAGCAGTTCTTC. Translating gives CASSIAGMNEQFF.

This clonotype appeared many times. The rearrangement links TRBV5-4 to TRBJ2-1; D is uncertain. The CDR3 has 11 residues. Germline lookup yields CDR1 SGHNT and CDR2 YYREEE (reference sequence). V was clipped by 0 bases and J by 10 bases, with 5 bases between them. The CDR3 DNA is TGTGCCAGCAGCTTGGTGCTAGAGCAGTTCTTC. Protein: CASSLVLEQFF.

The chain combines TRBV11-2 with TRBJ2-2, with TRBD2 identical over 9 bases. The ends lost 6 bases at V and 4 bases at J; junction bases unmatched: 15. CDR1 and CDR2 (germline): SGHAT, FQNNGV. The CDR3 totals 18 residues. CDR3 sequence (DNA): TGTGCCAGCAGTACCCCGCTGGCGGGAGGGCGTCCCACCGGGGAGCTGTTTTTT. Protein product: CASSTPLAGGRPTGELFF.

This clonotype was recorded many times. V gene TRBV11-2 combines with J gene TRBJ1-2; TRBD1 aligns across 7 bases. Germline lookup yields CDR1 SGHAT and CDR2 FQNNGV. Trimming cost V 5 bases and J 3 bases; bases outside gene matches: 6. The CDR3 is 14 residues long. The CDR3, as DNA: TGTGCCAGCAGCGAACAGGGGATATACTATGGCTACACCTTC. Its translation: CASSEQGIYYGYTF.

This clonotype was recorded at least ten times. The chain has TRBV6-5 and TRBJ1-2, with TRBD1 identical over 7 bases. Germline V gene data show CDR1 as MNHEY and CDR2 as SVGAGI. This CDR3 is 16 amino acids long. The J segment lost 8 bases and the V segment lost 0 bases, leaving 12 bases of the junction unmatched. CDR3 sequence: CASSYSTIPGQIGYTF. CDR3 coding DNA: TGTGCCAGCAGTTACTCGACGATCCCGGGACAGATCGGCTACACCTTC.